This T cell receptor (beta chain) was retrieved from a study of blood T cell repertoires in COVID-19. At the level of the study: Specimens from acute and convalescent COVID-19 originated in the United States, Italy and Spain. T cells, B-cell-depleted T cells, or PBMCs supplied cDNA or gDNA.

Under the authors' procedure: Amplification with reference gene primers provided the estimates of nucleated cell counts. This table comes from immunoSEQ multiplex PCR, and its TCRdb copy is limited to in-frame clones, with some not included. V and J calls and clone size are those listed in that table; D and trimming were worked out from the DNA. The sample lists 120,000 or so clones, less than 90% seen once, with about 8% in the top ten. The germline V and J ends were trimmed by 3 bases and 5 bases, with 8 bases remaining between them. Germline V gene data show CDR1 as SGHTA and CDR2 as FQGNSA. CDR3 length: 13 residues.

The rearrangement uses TRBV7-2 and TRBJ2-1; D is undetermined. This TCR was recovered from a man between 65 and 85 years old who had recovered from COVID-19. The sample was peripheral blood. The CDR3 region has the DNA TGTGCCAGCAGCTTGGAACGGGACAATGAGCAGTTCTTC. This codes for CASSLERDNEQFF. The whole variable domain, remainder taken from reference TRBV7-2 and TRBJ2-1, is GAGVSQSPSNKVTEKGKDVELRCDPISGHTALYWYRQSLGQGLEFLIYFQGNSAPDKSGLPSDRFSAERTGGSVSTLTIQRTQQEDSAVYLCASSLERDNEQFFGPGTRLTVL.